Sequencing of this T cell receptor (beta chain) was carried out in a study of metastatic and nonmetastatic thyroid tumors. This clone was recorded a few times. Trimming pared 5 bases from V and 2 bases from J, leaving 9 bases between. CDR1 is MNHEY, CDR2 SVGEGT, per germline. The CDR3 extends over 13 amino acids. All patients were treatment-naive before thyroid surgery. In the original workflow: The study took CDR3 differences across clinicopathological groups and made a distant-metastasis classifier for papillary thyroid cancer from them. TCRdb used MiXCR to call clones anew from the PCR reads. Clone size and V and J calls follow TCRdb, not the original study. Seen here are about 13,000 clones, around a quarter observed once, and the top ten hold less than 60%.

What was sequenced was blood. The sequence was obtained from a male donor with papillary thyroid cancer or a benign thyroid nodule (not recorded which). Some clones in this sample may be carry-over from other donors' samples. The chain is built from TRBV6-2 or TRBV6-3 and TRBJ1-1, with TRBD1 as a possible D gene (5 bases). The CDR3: CASSPTENTEAFF. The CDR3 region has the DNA TGTGCCAGCAGTCCGACAGAAAACACTGAAGCTTTCTTT.